These T cell receptor beta chains were read from a single sample in a study of CD8+ T cells in alopecia areata. Clones were sequenced by immunoSEQ multiplex PCR, and TCRdb holds only the in-frame ones, with some missing. The sample has 90,000 to 150,000 clones; 53% are singletons. The specimen was CD4+ T cells sorted from blood, collected at week 4, from a patient treated with tofacitinib. The receptor source for this set is a human donor with alopecia areata. Each CDR3 is given with its conserved first and last residue. The order of the fields is V gene, CDR3 protein.

TRBV25-1 | CASSEFLGTGRGYTF
TRBV7-9 | CASSPSETNTGELFF
TRBV29-1 | CSVARQGPTEAFF
TRBV7-9 | CASSWGATEAFF
TRBV5-1 | CASSLPTGGAAQYF
TRBV4-1 | CASSRQTSGRAKNIQYF
TRBV29-1 | CSVVANTEAFF
TRBV5-1 | CASSLAPIDDTQYF
TRBV30 | CAWSKGGAAKNIQYF
TRBV29-1 | CSATGAYEQYF
TRBV30 | CAWSVQDTSSYEQYF
TRBV6-5 | CASSPSGQAYQPQHF